This entry lists 19 T cell receptor beta chains sequenced from one sample in a study of cytomegalovirus exposure and HLA in healthy donors. PCR involved 60 Vbeta and 13 Jbeta primers. The repertoire was sequenced with immunoSEQ multiplex PCR; TCRdb's copy has only in-frame clones and lacks some. The data show more than 150,000 clones, with 75% to 85% seen just once and around 1.5% held by the top ten. Material: PBMCs. Source of these receptors: a man between 18 and 29 years old in good health and CMV-seronegative.

The chain has TRBV4-2 and TRBJ2-5, with 7 bases matching TRBD1. The V and J ends lost 2 bases and 9 bases, in that order; junction bases with no gene match: 12. The CDR3 has 15 residues. CDR1 is LGHNA and CDR2 is YNFKEQ in the germline V gene. CDR3 bases: TGTGCCAGCAGCCAAACCCCGGGGCAGGGGGACGCCCAGTACTTC. It specifies CASSQTPGQGDAQYF.

The chain carries TRBV11-2 and TRBJ1-2; TRBD1 matches 9 bases. The germline V gene encodes CDR1 SGHAT and CDR2 FQNNGV. The CDR3 is 16 residues long. Losses at the gene ends were 1 base for V and 0 bases for J; bases not matched to a gene: 3. In nucleotides, the CDR3 is TGTGCCAGCAGCTTAGGGGGGGACAGGGCTAACTATGGCTACACCTTC. Translation: CASSLGGDRANYGYTF.

This chain uses TRBV28 with TRBJ1-2, with D possibly being TRBD1 (5 bases). The ends were cut back, 3 bases at V and 6 bases at J, with 14 bases in the middle. CDR1 MDHEN and CDR2 SYDVKM come from the germline V gene. The CDR3 sequence is 14 residues long. The CDR3 nucleotides are TGTGCCAGCAGTTTGAGTATATGGGGCGATGGCTACACCTTC. It is translated as CASSLSIWGDGYTF.

The V gene is TRBV5-1, the J gene TRBJ2-7, with TRBD2 matching over 9 bases. The CDR3 spans 15 residues. Per the germline V gene, CDR1 is SGHRS and CDR2 is YFSETQ. Unmatched junction bases numbered 10, after V lost 3 bases and J lost 6 bases. CDR3 loop: CASSSRGSGSSEQYF. CDR3 in DNA: TGCGCCAGCAGCTCCCGGGGTAGCGGGAGTTCCGAGCAGTACTTC.

The CDR3 DNA is TGTGCCAGCAGCTTAGAGGGGATTCAGGGTCTTACAGAAAAACTGTTTTTT. This translates into CASSLEGIQGLTEKLFF. V is TRBV11-2 and J is TRBJ1-4; D may be TRBD1 (5 bases). The CDR3 is 17 residues long. In germline, CDR1 is SGHAT, CDR2 FQNNGV. V dropped 0 bases and J dropped 8 bases, with 19 bases sitting between them.

The chain has TRBV18 and TRBJ2-7; 10 positions agree with TRBD2. Per germline, CDR1 KGHSH and CDR2 LQKENI. The CDR3 is made up of 14 amino acids. Trimming took 3 bases from V and 4 from J; bases not matched to a gene: 3. DNA for the CDR3: TGTGCCAGCTCACCCCGGACTAGCGGATACGAGCAGTACTTC. It translates to CASSPRTSGYEQYF.

The chain links TRBV10-1 to TRBJ2-2; 7 bases align to TRBD1. V was clipped by 3 bases and J by 3 bases; unmatched bases: 4. CDR1 and CDR2 from the germline V gene are WNHNN and SYGVQD (reference sequence). This CDR3 region has 15 residues. CDR3 amino acids: CASSEVDRDTGELFF. DNA for the CDR3: TGCGCCAGCAGTGAAGTCGACAGGGACACCGGGGAGCTGTTTTTT.

The chain couples TRBV2 to TRBJ2-7, with 7 bases matching TRBD1. J was trimmed by 2 bases and V by 7 bases; bases with no gene match: 8. CDR3 length: 14 amino acids. The germline CDR1 and CDR2 sequences are SNHLY and FYNNEI. CDR3 in amino acids: CASTWDRMTYEQYF. The DNA for the CDR3 is TGTGCCAGCACCTGGGACAGAATGACCTACGAGCAGTACTTC.

The chain carries TRBV25-1 and TRBJ1-1, with unresolved D. The CDR3 length is 14 residues. The germline V and J ends were trimmed by 3 bases and 4 bases, with 12 bases remaining between them. Germline values: CDR1 MGHDK, CDR2 SYGVNS. The CDR3 sequence is CASSEPGDLTEAFF. Here the CDR3 DNA reads TGTGCCAGCAGTGAGCCGGGAGACCTCACTGAAGCTTTCTTT. Looking up the rest from reference TRBV25-1 and TRBJ1-1 gives the full variable domain: EADIYQTPRYLVIGTGKKITLECSQTMGHDKMYWYQQDPGMELHLIHYSYGVNSTEKGDLSSESTVSRIRTEHFPLTLESARPSHTSQYLCASSEPGDLTEAFFGQGTRLTVV.

The genes are TRBV6-5 and TRBJ2-7; D possibly corresponds to TRBD1 (8 bases). V shed 5 bases and J shed 3 bases, with 17 bases lying between them. Germline CDR1 MNHEY, CDR2 SVGAGI. The CDR3 extends over 15 amino acids. The chain's CDR3 is CASSPSTGEGYEQYF. CDR3 coding DNA: TGTGCCAGCAGTCCTTCGACAGGGGAGGGCTACGAGCAGTACTTC.

The gene calls are TRBV5-1 and TRBJ1-1, with a tentative D call TRBD1 (6 bases). Trimming shortened V by 4 bases and J by 5 bases, and 21 bases separated the two germline ends. Germline V lookup: CDR1 SGHRS, CDR2 YFSETQ. The CDR3 is 16 residues long. CDR3 in amino acids: CASSGPPGGAGTEAFF. The CDR3 DNA reads TGCGCCAGCAGCGGCCCACCGGGGGGGGCGGGTACTGAAGCTTTCTTT.

This clone was detected only once. The gene calls are TRBV5-8 and TRBJ2-6, with 12 bases that match TRBD1. V lost 4 bases, J lost 2 bases, and 7 bases stayed unmatched. This CDR3 has 18 amino acids. Germline CDR1 reads SGHTS; CDR2 reads YDEGEE. CDR3 protein: CASSLPGQGAPGANVLTF. DNA for the CDR3: TGTGCCAGCAGCCTACCGGGACAGGGGGCGCCTGGGGCCAACGTCCTGACTTTC.

The genes are TRBV7-9 and TRBJ2-1; D may be TRBD2 (8 bases). With 2 bases removed from V and 0 bases from J, the gap between germline ends came to 14 bases. This CDR3 contains 17 residues. From germline, CDR1 is SEHNR and CDR2 FQNEAQ (reference sequence). CDR3 sequence reads: CASSLSGGQYSYNEQFF. In DNA, the CDR3 is TGTGCCAGCAGCTTAAGCGGGGGACAGTACTCCTACAATGAGCAGTTCTTC.

This chain uses TRBV9 with TRBJ2-2, with D perhaps TRBD2 (5 bases). This CDR3 is 14 amino acids long. V lost 4 bases, J lost 8 bases, and 15 bases lay in between. Germline V lookup: CDR1 SGDLS, CDR2 YYNGEE. CDR3 in amino acids: CASSPPGWLGELFF. CDR3 DNA: TGTGCCAGCAGCCCACCGGGGTGGCTTGGGGAGCTGTTTTTT.

The V and J genes are TRBV4-1 and TRBJ1-1; 12 bases are a match to TRBD1. After removal of 3 bases from V and 5 bases from J, the junction contained 4 bases not matched to a gene. The CDR3 is made up of 15 amino acids. CDR1 and CDR2 from the germline V gene are MGHRA and YSYEKL. DNA of the CDR3: TGCGCCAGCAGCCACGGGACAGGGGGCCGTACTGAAGCTTTCTTT. Amino acid sequence: CASSHGTGGRTEAFF.

The chain recombines TRBV9 with TRBJ2-2; 10 bases are a match to TRBD2. The germline V gene has CDR1 SGDLS and CDR2 YYNGEE. CDR3 size: 17 residues. J gave up 1 base and V 0 bases, and 3 bases lay outside the gene matches. The CDR3, as DNA: TGTGCCAGCAGCGTAGGGTCTAGCGGGGGGAACACCGGGGAGCTGTTTTTT. Residues: CASSVGSSGGNTGELFF.

The sample holds one count of this clone. The V call is TRBV19, the J call TRBJ1-5; TRBD1 matches at 10 bases. Trimming cost V 6 bases and J 6 bases; bases outside gene matches: 8. The CDR3 spans 15 residues. The V gene's germline CDR1 is LNHDA and CDR2 SQIVND (reference sequence). The CDR3 protein is CASSLTGGGPQPQHF. The CDR3 DNA sequence: TGTGCCAGTAGCCTGACAGGGGGCGGGCCTCAGCCCCAGCATTTT.

V and J are TRBV7-2 and TRBJ2-3; D ambiguous. Germline CDR1 SGHTA, CDR2 FQGNSA. The CDR3 covers 13 residues. Trimming cost V 1 base and J 5 bases, with 7 bases left between them. CDR3: CASSLVSGDTQYF. CDR3 in DNA: TGTGCCAGCAGCTTAGTTTCGGGAGATACGCAGTATTTT.

This clone appeared once. The CDR3 DNA sequence: TGTGCCAGCAGTTCCCCGCGGGCAGGTGATGAAAAACTGTTTTTT. Protein: CASSSPRAGDEKLFF. The chain uses TRBV28 and TRBJ1-4, with unresolved D. V was trimmed by 4 bases and J by 6 bases, leaving 15 bases between them. Per germline, CDR1 MDHEN and CDR2 SYDVKM. CDR3 size: 15 residues.